What follows is one T cell receptor (beta chain) and its context. This entry comes from a study of blood T cell repertoires in COVID-19. Study-level information: T cells, B-cell-depleted T cells, or PBMCs supplied cDNA or gDNA.

Source study methods: From reference gene primer amplification, estimates of nucleated cell counts were derived. Profiled with immunoSEQ multiplex PCR; TCRdb holds only in-frame clones, not every one. V and J calls plus clone size are reproduced from that table; the DNA served to infer D and trimming. The sample yields some 250,000 clones, roughly 81% seen once. CDR3 length: 14 amino acids. V dropped 5 bases and J dropped 5; count of bases not matched to a gene: 8. Germline V lookup: CDR1 MDHEN, CDR2 SYDVKM. V gene TRBV28 combines with J gene TRBJ1-1, with TRBD1 identical over 7 bases. This receptor was identified in an elderly woman with COVID-19, enrolled during active disease. Input material: peripheral blood. The CDR3 nucleotides read TGTGCCAGCAGTCGAGGGGGCGCATCTACTGAAGCTTTCTTT. Amino acid sequence: CASSRGGASTEAFF.